The 25 T cell receptor beta chains given below trace back to one sample, sequenced in a study of T cell responses to AZD1222 COVID-19 vaccine (dated by TCRdb to about 2021). Taken with the paper, the label for time point translates to: baseline before first vaccination. Library method: the immunoSEQ multiplex PCR assay. The source is immuneACCESS, and TCRdb retained only in-frame sequences with V and J called. Part of the clones is not carried over; for the studies checked, unresolved V genes explain less than half of this, and the remainder is unexplained. For this sample there are roughly 95,000 clones; roughly 90% appear just once. The top ten clones comprise less than 3.5% of the sample. The source material was peripheral blood, sampled on day 0 of AZD1222 vaccination. The receptor source for this set is an adult in good health.

The chain joins TRBV28 to TRBJ1-5; 9 bases agree with TRBD1. Per germline, CDR1 MDHEN and CDR2 SYDVKM. The CDR3 sequence is 14 residues long. J was trimmed by 5 bases and V by 4 bases; bases with no gene match: 3. The CDR3 protein is CASSSGQGYQPQHF. In nucleotides, the CDR3 is TGTGCCAGCAGTTCCGGACAGGGGTATCAGCCCCAGCATTTT. The variable domain in full, with the rest retrieved from reference TRBV28 and TRBJ1-5, is DVKVTQSSRYLVKRTGEKVFLECVQDMDHENMFWYRQDPGLGLRLIYFSYDVKMKEKGDIPEGYSVSREKKERFSLILESASTNQTSMYLCASSSGQGYQPQHFGDGTRLSIL.

The CDR3 DNA reads as TGCAGTGCTAGTCCCGGACAGGGGTCGTACTACACCTTC. Its translation: CSASPGQGSYYTF. The V gene is TRBV20-1, the J gene TRBJ1-2; 9 nucleotides line up with TRBD1. The CDR3 length is 13 residues. Trimming removed 3 bases from V and 10 bases from J; junction bases left unmatched: 9. Looked up from germline, CDR1 is DFQATT and CDR2 is SNEGSKA (reference sequence).

This clone has a single count. The V call is TRBV5-4, the J call TRBJ2-1; 8 nucleotides line up with TRBD2. CDR1 is SGHNT and CDR2 is YYREEE in the germline V gene (reference sequence). Unmatched junction bases numbered 14, after V lost 4 bases and J lost 2 bases. This CDR3 contains 18 residues. CDR3 coding DNA: TGTGCCAGCAGCCCTTCACTTGGGGGACTAGGAACCTACAATGAGCAGTTCTTC. This gives the protein CASSPSLGGLGTYNEQFF.

The chain recombines TRBV18 with TRBJ1-4, with 9 bases fitting TRBD1. After removal of 3 bases from V and 4 bases from J, the junction contained 0 bases not matched to a gene. The germline V gene has CDR1 KGHSH and CDR2 LQKENI. This CDR3 contains 14 residues. As DNA, the CDR3 is TGTGCCAGCTCACCGGGACAGGGTAATGAAAAACTGTTTTTT. This sequence encodes CASSPGQGNEKLFF.

This chain joins TRBV6-1 and TRBJ2-1; D unresolved. Germline loops: CDR1 MNHNS, CDR2 SASEGT. The CDR3 spans 15 residues. Deletions cut 0 bases from V and 4 bases from J, with 10 bases between. The CDR3 sequence is CASSEASPRYNEQFF. In DNA form, the CDR3 reads TGTGCCAGCAGTGAAGCTAGCCCAAGGTACAATGAGCAGTTCTTC.

V gene TRBV5-1 combines with J gene TRBJ1-4; 8 nucleotides match TRBD1. CDR3 size: 17 residues. Per germline, CDR1 SGHRS and CDR2 YFSETQ. J was trimmed by 0 bases and V by 0 bases; bases with no gene match: 4. In DNA, the CDR3 is TGCGCCAGCAGCTTGGGGACAGGGCTTGCAACTAATGAAAAACTGTTTTTT. The encoded protein is CASSLGTGLATNEKLFF. Combining the CDR3 with reference TRBV5-1 and TRBJ1-4 gives the whole variable domain KAGVTQTPRYLIKTRGQQVTLSCSPISGHRSVSWYQQTPGQGLQFLFEYFSETQRNKGNFPGRFSGRQFSNSRSEMNVSTLELGDSALYLCASSLGTGLATNEKLFFGSGTQLSVL.

V gene TRBV19 combines with J gene TRBJ1-3; D is unclear. Between the trimmed V and J ends, which lost 3 bases and 0 bases, there was a span of 15 bases. The CDR3 loop spans 17 amino acids. Germline assignment: CDR1 LNHDA and CDR2 SQIVND (reference sequence). The CDR3 DNA reads TGTGCCAGTAGTATTCTGGAAGGTGCAAGCTCTGGAAACACCATATATTTT. Translated, it gives CASSILEGASSGNTIYF.

The J gene is TRBJ1-1, the V gene TRBV18, with unresolved D. The CDR3 has 14 amino acids. CDR1 is KGHSH and CDR2 is LQKENI in the germline V gene. V was trimmed by 2 bases and J by 2 bases, leaving 9 bases between them. CDR3 amino acids: CASSPRADNTEAFF. CDR3 nucleotide sequence: TGTGCCAGCTCACCAAGGGCGGATAACACTGAAGCTTTCTTT.

Comment on this clone: The germline gene is not matched at one end of the junction; a read error may be the cause. The chain has TRBV2 and TRBJ2-1; 10 positions match TRBD2. The CDR3 is 10 amino acids. Germline assignment: CDR1 SNHLY and CDR2 FYNNEI. The CDR3 sequence: CASATSGQIF. As DNA, the CDR3 is TGTGCCAGCGCGACTAGCGGGCAAATCTTC.

This clone was detected only once. The V and J genes are TRBV5-8 and TRBJ2-5, with TRBD1 identical over 11 bases. Unmatched junction bases numbered 7, after V lost 4 bases and J lost 5 bases. The CDR3 has 15 amino acids. Germline assignment: CDR1 SGHTS and CDR2 YDEGEE. The CDR3 coding sequence is TGTGCCAGCAGCACATGGACAGGGGGCGGCGAGACCCAGTACTTC. Its protein product is CASSTWTGGGETQYF.

The chain joins TRBV25-1 to TRBJ2-7, with D perhaps TRBD2 (6 bases). The V and J ends lost 9 bases and 3 bases respectively, with 24 bases between them. Germline assignment: CDR1 MGHDK and CDR2 SYGVNS. CDR3 length equals 16 residues. The CDR3 DNA follows: TGTGCCAGACCTCACTCTGTCAGCGGGTTGATCTACGAGCAGTACTTC. It yields the protein CARPHSVSGLIYEQYF.

V and J are TRBV30 and TRBJ1-5, with 7 bases fitting TRBD1. Germline V lookup: CDR1 GTSNPN, CDR2 SVGIG (reference sequence). Germline trimming cut 1 base from V and 7 bases from J; bases unmatched to any gene: 4. This CDR3 has 13 residues. The CDR3 coding sequence is TGTGCCTGGAGTGAGGCAGGGGGACAGCCCCAGCATTTT. Its protein product is CAWSEAGGQPQHF.

The V and J genes are TRBV6-1 and TRBJ1-1; D is unresolved. Germline-derived CDR1 and CDR2 are MNHNS and SASEGT. CDR3 length: 13 residues. Trimming pared 2 bases from V and 1 base from J, leaving 5 bases between. CDR3 region: CASSESENTEAFF. The CDR3 region has the DNA TGTGCCAGCAGTGAATCCGAGAACACTGAAGCTTTCTTT.

This chain uses TRBV18 with TRBJ1-4; a weak D match, TRBD1 (6 bases). In germline, CDR1 is KGHSH, CDR2 LQKENI. The V end was cut by 2 bases, the J end by 7 bases, with 14 bases between. The CDR3 has 15 residues. DNA of the CDR3: TGTGCCAGCTCACCATCAGGGGTGCAGGGTGAAAAACTGTTTTTT. Translated: CASSPSGVQGEKLFF.

V usage is TRBV29-1 and J usage is TRBJ1-4; no definite D call. CDR1 is SQVTM and CDR2 is ANQGSEA in the germline V gene. This CDR3 region has 13 residues. With 5 bases removed from V and 7 bases from J, the gap between germline ends came to 14 bases. In nucleotides, the CDR3 is TGCAGCGTTCAGTCGGCGGGCGGTGAAAAACTGTTTTTT. Residues: CSVQSAGGEKLFF.

This rearrangement joins TRBV28 to TRBJ1-5, with no clear D. CDR3 length: 12 amino acids. Deletions cut 6 bases from V and 5 bases from J, with 8 bases between. Germline CDR1 is MDHEN and CDR2 is SYDVKM. The CDR3 region is CASSTAYQPQHF. Here the CDR3 DNA reads TGTGCCAGCAGCACCGCATATCAGCCCCAGCATTTT.

This chain links TRBV18 with TRBJ1-2; D perhaps matches TRBD1 (5 bases). Trimming shortened V by 2 bases and J by 4 bases, and 11 bases separated the two germline ends. The V gene's germline CDR1 is KGHSH and CDR2 LQKENI. There are 14 residues in the CDR3. The CDR3 spells CASSPNPGSYGYTF. Written as DNA, the CDR3 is TGTGCCAGCTCACCAAACCCAGGGAGCTATGGCTACACCTTC.

The chain recombines TRBV27 with TRBJ2-7; D might be TRBD1 (5 bases). Germline CDR1 and CDR2: MNHEY and SMNVEV (reference sequence). Trimming pared 5 bases from V and 4 bases from J, leaving 15 bases between. CDR3 length: 14 amino acids. The CDR3 nucleotides are TGTGCCAGCAGTACCGAAAAGGGGTATTACGAGCAGTACTTC. Translation: CASSTEKGYYEQYF.

The chain combines TRBV27 with TRBJ2-2; D remains unclear. The CDR3 spans 13 residues. CDR1 and CDR2 (germline): MNHEY, SMNVEV (reference sequence). Trimming stripped 3 bases from V and 1 base from J, with 3 bases between. The CDR3 sequence is CASSFGNTGELFF. For the CDR3, the DNA is TGTGCCAGCAGTTTTGGGAACACCGGGGAGCTGTTTTTT.

The chain is built from TRBV30 and TRBJ2-3, with D perhaps TRBD1 (6 bases). Per germline, CDR1 GTSNPN and CDR2 SVGIG (reference sequence). V was shortened by 5 bases and J by 0 bases, with 15 bases between the two germline ends. CDR3 length: 15 amino acids. CDR3 nucleotide sequence: TGTGCCTGGTCAGTACCAGGGGCCAGCACAGATACGCAGTATTTT. This encodes CAWSVPGASTDTQYF.

The rearrangement joins TRBV18 to TRBJ1-4; D may be TRBD1 (5 bases). V was shortened by 5 bases and J by 8 bases, with 15 bases between the two germline ends. The V gene's germline CDR1 is KGHSH and CDR2 LQKENI. The CDR3 is 14 amino acids. CDR3 DNA sequence: TGTGCCAGCTCAATGGCAGGGTTGGTCGAAAAACTGTTTTTT. This sequence encodes CASSMAGLVEKLFF.

The chain is built from TRBV5-1 and TRBJ2-1; D is perhaps TRBD1 (6 bases). CDR1 is SGHRS, CDR2 YFSETQ, per germline. Between the trimmed V and J ends, which lost 4 bases and 8 bases, there was a span of 22 bases. The CDR3 is 16 amino acids. The CDR3, as DNA: TGCGCCAGCAGCGTATTGGGACATCCTAGTGGCGATGAGCAGTTCTTC. Translated, it gives CASSVLGHPSGDEQFF.

The chain couples TRBV5-1 to TRBJ2-5; 8 nucleotides agree with TRBD2. The CDR3 is 14 amino acids. The V gene's germline CDR1 is SGHRS and CDR2 YFSETQ. The trim removed 5 bases at V and 3 bases at J, leaving 6 bases unmatched. The CDR3 protein is CASRTGGPEETQYF. The CDR3 DNA is TGCGCCAGCAGAACGGGAGGGCCGGAAGAGACCCAGTACTTC.

The V call is TRBV2, the J call TRBJ2-5, with D perhaps TRBD1 or TRBD2 (6 bases each). Trimming took 11 bases from V and 4 from J, leaving 14 bases between them. The CDR3 consists of 12 residues. The germline V gene has CDR1 SNHLY and CDR2 FYNNEI. Here the CDR3 reads CAGGEDRETQYF. CDR3 in DNA: TGTGCCGGAGGGGAGGACAGAGAGACCCAGTACTTC.

This chain joins TRBV11-3 and TRBJ2-3; TRBD1 might be the D (6 bases). The V gene's germline CDR1 is SGHNT and CDR2 YENEEA. CDR3 length: 14 amino acids. V gave up 1 base and J gave up 6 bases, with 11 bases separating them. CDR3 DNA: TGTGCCAGCAGCTTAGGCAGGGGATGGGATACGCAGTATTTT. The encoded protein is CASSLGRGWDTQYF.